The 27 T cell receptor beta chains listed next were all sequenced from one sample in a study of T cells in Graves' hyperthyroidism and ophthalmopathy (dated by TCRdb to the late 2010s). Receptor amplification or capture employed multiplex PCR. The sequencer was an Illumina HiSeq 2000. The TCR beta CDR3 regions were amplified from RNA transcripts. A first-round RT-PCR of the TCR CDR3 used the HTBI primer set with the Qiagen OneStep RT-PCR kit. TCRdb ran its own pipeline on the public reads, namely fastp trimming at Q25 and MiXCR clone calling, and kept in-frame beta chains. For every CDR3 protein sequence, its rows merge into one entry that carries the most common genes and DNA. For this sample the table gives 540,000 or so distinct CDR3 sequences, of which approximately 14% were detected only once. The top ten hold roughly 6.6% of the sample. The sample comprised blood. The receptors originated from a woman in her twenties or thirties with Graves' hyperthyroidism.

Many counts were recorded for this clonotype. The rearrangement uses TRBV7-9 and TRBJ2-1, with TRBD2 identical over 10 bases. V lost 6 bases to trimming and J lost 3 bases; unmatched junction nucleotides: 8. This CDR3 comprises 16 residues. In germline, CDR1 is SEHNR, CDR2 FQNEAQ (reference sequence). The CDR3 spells CASRDMRTSGYNEQFF. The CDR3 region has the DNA TGTGCCAGCAGAGATATGAGGACTAGCGGCTACAATGAGCAGTTCTTC.

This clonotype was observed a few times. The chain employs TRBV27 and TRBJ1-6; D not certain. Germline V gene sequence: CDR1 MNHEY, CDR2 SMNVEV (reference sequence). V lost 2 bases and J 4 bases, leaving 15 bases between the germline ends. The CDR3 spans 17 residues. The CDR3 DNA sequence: TGTGCCAGCAGTTTAGGTGCGAGGGCCCCATATAATTCACCCCTCCACTTT. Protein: CASSLGARAPYNSPLHF.

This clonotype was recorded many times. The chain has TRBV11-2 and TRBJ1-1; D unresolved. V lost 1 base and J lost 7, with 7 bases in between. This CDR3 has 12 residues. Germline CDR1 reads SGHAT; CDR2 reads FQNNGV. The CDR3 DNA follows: TGTGCCAGCAGCTTAGGGGTAGGTGAAGCTTTCTTT. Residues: CASSLGVGEAFF.

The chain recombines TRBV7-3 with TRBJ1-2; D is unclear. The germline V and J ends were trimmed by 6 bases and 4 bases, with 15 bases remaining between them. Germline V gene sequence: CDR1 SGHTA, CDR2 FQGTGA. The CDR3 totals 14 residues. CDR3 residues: CASRALPPPYGYTF. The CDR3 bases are TGTGCCAGCAGGGCCCTCCCCCCCCCCTATGGCTACACCTTC.

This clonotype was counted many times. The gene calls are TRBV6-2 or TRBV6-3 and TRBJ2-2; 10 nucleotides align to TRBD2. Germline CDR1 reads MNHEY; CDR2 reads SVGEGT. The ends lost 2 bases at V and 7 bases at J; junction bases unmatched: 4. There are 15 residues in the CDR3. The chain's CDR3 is CASSYEAGGYGELFF. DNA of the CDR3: TGTGCCAGCAGTTACGAAGCGGGAGGGTACGGGGAGCTGTTTTTT.

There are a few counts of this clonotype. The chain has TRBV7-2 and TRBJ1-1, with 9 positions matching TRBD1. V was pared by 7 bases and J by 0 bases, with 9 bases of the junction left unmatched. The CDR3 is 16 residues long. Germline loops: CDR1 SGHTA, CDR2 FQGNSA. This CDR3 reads CASIPTGTGLNTEAFF. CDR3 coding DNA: TGTGCCAGCATCCCAACCGGGACAGGGCTGAACACTGAAGCTTTCTTT.

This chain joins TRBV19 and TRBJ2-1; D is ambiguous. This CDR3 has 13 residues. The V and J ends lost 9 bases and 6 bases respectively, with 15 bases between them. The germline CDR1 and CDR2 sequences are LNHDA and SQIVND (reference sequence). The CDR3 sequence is CASNLARFNEQFF. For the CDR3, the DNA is TGTGCCAGCAACCTTGCCAGGTTCAATGAGCAGTTCTTC.

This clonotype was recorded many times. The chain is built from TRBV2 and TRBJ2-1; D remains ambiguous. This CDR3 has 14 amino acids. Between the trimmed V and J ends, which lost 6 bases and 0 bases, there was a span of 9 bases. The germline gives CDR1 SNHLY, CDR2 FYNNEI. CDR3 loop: CASRTSSSYNEQFF. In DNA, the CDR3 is TGTGCCAGCAGGACTTCGAGCTCCTACAATGAGCAGTTCTTC.

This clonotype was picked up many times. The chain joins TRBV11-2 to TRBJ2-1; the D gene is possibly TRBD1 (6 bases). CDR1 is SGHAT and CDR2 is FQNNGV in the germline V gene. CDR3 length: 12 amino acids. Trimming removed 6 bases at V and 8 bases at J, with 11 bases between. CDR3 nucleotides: TGTGCCAGCAGGACTAACAGGGATGAGCAGTTCTTC. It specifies CASRTNRDEQFF.

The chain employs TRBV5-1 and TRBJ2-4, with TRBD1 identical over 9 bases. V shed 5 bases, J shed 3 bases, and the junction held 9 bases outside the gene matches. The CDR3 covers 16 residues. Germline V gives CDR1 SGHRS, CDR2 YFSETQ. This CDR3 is CASRAGQGFNKNIQYF. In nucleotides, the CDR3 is TGCGCCAGCAGAGCCGGACAGGGGTTTAACAAAAACATTCAGTACTTC.

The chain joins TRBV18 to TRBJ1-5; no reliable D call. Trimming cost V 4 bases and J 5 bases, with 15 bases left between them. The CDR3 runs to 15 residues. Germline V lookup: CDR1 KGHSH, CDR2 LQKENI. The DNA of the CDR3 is TGTGCCAGCTCACTAAGAGTCGACCGTTATCAGCCCCAGCATTTT. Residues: CASSLRVDRYQPQHF.

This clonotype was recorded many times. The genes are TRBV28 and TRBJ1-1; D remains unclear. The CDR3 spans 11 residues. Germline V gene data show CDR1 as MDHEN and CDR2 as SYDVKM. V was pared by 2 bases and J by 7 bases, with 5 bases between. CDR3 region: CASSLKYEAFF. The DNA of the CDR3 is TGTGCCAGCAGTTTAAAGTATGAAGCTTTCTTT.

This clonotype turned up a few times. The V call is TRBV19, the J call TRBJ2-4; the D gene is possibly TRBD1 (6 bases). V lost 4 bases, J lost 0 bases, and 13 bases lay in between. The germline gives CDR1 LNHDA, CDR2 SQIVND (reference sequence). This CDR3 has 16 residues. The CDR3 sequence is CASSTRDNLAKNIQYF. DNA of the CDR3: TGTGCCAGTAGTACCCGGGACAATTTAGCCAAAAACATTCAGTACTTC.

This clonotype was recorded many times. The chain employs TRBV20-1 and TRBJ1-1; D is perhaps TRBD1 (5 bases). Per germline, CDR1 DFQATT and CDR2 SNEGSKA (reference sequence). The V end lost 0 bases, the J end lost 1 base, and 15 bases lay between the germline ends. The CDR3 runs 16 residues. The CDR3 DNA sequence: TGCAGTGCTAGAGATGAGGGGAATTGGGGGAACACTGAAGCTTTCTTT. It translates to CSARDEGNWGNTEAFF.

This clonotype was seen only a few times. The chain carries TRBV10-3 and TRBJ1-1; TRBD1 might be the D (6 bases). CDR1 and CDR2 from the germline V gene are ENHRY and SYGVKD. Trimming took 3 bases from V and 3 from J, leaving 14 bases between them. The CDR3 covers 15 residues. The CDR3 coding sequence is TGTGCCATCAGTGATACAGGGACATTGGACACTGAAGCTTTCTTT. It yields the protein CAISDTGTLDTEAFF.

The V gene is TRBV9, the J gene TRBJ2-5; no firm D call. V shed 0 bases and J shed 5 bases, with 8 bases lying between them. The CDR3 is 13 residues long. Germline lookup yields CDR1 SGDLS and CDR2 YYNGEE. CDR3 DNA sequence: TGTGCCAGCAGCGTAGCTGTATGGGAGACCCAGTACTTC. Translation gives CASSVAVWETQYF.

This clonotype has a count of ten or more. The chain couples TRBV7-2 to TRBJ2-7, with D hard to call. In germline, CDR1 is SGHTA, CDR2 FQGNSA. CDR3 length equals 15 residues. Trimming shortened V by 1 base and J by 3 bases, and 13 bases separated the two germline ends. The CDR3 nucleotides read TGTGCCAGCAGCTTAGGCGGAATACATAACTACGAGCAGTACTTC. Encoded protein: CASSLGGIHNYEQYF.

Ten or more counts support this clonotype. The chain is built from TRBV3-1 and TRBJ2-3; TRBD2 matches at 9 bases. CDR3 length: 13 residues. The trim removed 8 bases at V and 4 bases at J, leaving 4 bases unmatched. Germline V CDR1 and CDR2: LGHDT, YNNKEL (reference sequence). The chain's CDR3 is CASGREGPDTQYF. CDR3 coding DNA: TGTGCCAGCGGGCGGGAGGGCCCAGATACGCAGTATTTT.

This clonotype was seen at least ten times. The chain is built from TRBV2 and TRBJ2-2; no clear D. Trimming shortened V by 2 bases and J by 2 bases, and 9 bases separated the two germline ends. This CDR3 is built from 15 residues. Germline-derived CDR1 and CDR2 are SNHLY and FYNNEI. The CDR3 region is CASSELVGNTGELFF. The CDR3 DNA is TGTGCCAGCAGTGAATTAGTGGGTAACACCGGGGAGCTGTTTTTT.

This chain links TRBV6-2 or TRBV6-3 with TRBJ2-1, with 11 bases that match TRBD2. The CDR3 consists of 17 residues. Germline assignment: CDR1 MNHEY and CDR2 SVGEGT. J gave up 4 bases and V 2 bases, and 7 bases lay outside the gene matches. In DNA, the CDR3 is TGTGCCAGCAGTTACGGGACCGGGACTAGCGGTTACAATGAGCAGTTCTTC. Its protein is CASSYGTGTSGYNEQFF.

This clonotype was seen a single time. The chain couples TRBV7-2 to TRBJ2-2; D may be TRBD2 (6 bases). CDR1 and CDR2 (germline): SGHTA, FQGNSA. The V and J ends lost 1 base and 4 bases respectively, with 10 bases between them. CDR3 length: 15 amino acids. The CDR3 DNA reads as TGTGCCAGCAGCTTAGATGGCGGGGCCACCGGGGAGCTGTTTTTT. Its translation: CASSLDGGATGELFF.

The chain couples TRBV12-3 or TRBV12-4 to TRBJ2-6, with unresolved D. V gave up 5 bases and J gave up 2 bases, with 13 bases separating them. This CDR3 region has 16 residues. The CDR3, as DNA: TGTGCCAGCAGTAGCCACAGACCTCCTGGGGCCAACGTCCTGACTTTC. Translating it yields CASSSHRPPGANVLTF.

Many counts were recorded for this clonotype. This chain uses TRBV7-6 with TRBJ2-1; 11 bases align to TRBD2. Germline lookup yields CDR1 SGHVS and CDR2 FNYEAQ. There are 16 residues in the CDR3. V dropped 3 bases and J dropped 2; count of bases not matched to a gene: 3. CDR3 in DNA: TGTGCCAGCAGCTTGGTAGCGGGAGGGCCCTACAATGAGCAGTTCTTC. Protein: CASSLVAGGPYNEQFF.

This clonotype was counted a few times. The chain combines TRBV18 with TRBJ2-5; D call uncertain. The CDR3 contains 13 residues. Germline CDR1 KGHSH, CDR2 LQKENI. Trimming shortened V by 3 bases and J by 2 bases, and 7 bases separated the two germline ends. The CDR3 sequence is CASSPGNQETQYF. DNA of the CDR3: TGTGCCAGCTCACCGGGCAATCAAGAGACCCAGTACTTC.

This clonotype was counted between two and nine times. CDR3 bases: TGTGCCAGCAGCCGCGCGGACAGGGGAACCTACGAGCAGTACTTC. Protein: CASSRADRGTYEQYF. This chain uses TRBV7-2 with TRBJ2-7; 9 bases agree with TRBD1. Unmatched junction bases numbered 7, after V lost 5 bases and J lost 2 bases. The CDR3 contains 15 residues. CDR1 SGHTA and CDR2 FQGNSA come from the germline V gene. Drawing the rest from reference TRBV7-2 and TRBJ2-7, the complete variable domain is GAGVSQSPSNKVTEKGKDVELRCDPISGHTALYWYRQSLGQGLEFLIYFQGNSAPDKSGLPSDRFSAERTGGSVSTLTIQRTQQEDSAVYLCASSRADRGTYEQYFGPGTRLTVT.

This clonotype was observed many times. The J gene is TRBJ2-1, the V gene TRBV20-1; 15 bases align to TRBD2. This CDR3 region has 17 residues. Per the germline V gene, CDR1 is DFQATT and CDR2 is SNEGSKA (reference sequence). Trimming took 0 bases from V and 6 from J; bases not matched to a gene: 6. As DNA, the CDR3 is TGCAGTGCTAGAGATATGGGACTAGCGGGAGGTCTCAATGAGCAGTTCTTC. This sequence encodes CSARDMGLAGGLNEQFF.

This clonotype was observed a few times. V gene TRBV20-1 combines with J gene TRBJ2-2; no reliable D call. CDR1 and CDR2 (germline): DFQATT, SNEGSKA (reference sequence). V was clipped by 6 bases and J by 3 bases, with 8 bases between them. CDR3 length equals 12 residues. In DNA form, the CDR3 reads TGCAGTGCCTCAGAAGACACCGGGGAGCTGTTTTTT. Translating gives CSASEDTGELFF.